These 8 T cell receptor beta chains were all obtained from the same sample, sequenced in a study of cytomegalovirus exposure and HLA in healthy donors (dated by TCRdb to about 2017). The library was generated by the immunoSEQ multiplex PCR assay. A mixture of 60 forward primers for TCR Vbeta segments and 13 reverse primers for TCR Jbeta segments was used in the multiplex PCR. The immuneACCESS repertoire file appears here via TCRdb, limited to in-frame rearrangements. These files lack a portion of the clones; in checked studies, under half of the deficit traces to unresolved V genes, and the cause of the others is not known. This sample lists more than 150,000 clones; 82% were detected once. 1.5% of the sample comes from the top ten. Sequenced material: PBMCs. These receptor sequences come from a man between 35 and 55 years old in good health and CMV-seronegative.

This clone was counted between two and nine times. V and J are TRBV5-1 and TRBJ2-5; the match to TRBD1 covers 9 bases. The CDR3 runs to 15 residues. In germline, CDR1 is SGHRS, CDR2 YFSETQ. Trimming cost V 0 bases and J 4 bases; bases outside gene matches: 4. The CDR3 bases are TGCGCCAGCAGCTTGGTGACAGGGGGGGGAGAGACCCAGTACTTC. Translated, it gives CASSLVTGGGETQYF. The whole variable domain, filled in from reference TRBV5-1 and TRBJ2-5, reads KAGVTQTPRYLIKTRGQQVTLSCSPISGHRSVSWYQQTPGQGLQFLFEYFSETQRNKGNFPGRFSGRQFSNSRSEMNVSTLELGDSALYLCASSLVTGGGETQYFGPGTRLLVL.

The genes are TRBV7-3 and TRBJ2-2; no clear D gene. The germline gives CDR1 SGHTA, CDR2 FQGTGA. Between the trimmed V and J ends, which lost 5 bases and 5 bases, there was a span of 9 bases. The length of the CDR3 is 13 residues. The CDR3 reads CASSPRLTGELFF. The CDR3 DNA is TGTGCCAGCAGCCCCCGTTTAACCGGGGAGCTGTTTTTT.

The J gene is TRBJ2-7, the V gene TRBV28; no reliable D call. Germline lookup yields CDR1 MDHEN and CDR2 SYDVKM. V was pared by 5 bases and J by 7 bases, with 15 bases between. This CDR3 spans 13 amino acids. CDR3 region: CASSSVSRREQYF. The CDR3, as DNA: TGTGCCAGCAGTAGCGTTTCCCGCCGGGAGCAGTACTTC.

The chain is built from TRBV5-1 and TRBJ2-5; 15 nucleotides line up with TRBD2. V gave up 4 bases and J gave up 5 bases; unmatched junction bases: 12. The CDR3 consists of 18 residues. The V gene's germline CDR1 is SGHRS and CDR2 YFSETQ. CDR3 DNA sequence: TGCGCCAGCAGCCCCTGGACTAGCGGGGGGGCCATCGAGGAGACCCAGTACTTC. Its protein is CASSPWTSGGAIEETQYF.

Regarding this clone: One end of the junction fails to match germline, which may point to a read error. The rearrangement uses TRBV7-2 and TRBJ2-5; D unclear. Per germline, CDR1 SGHTA and CDR2 FQGNSA. This CDR3 is built from 11 residues. The CDR3 bases are TGTGCCAGCAGATACCAGGAGACCCAGTACTTC. Its protein is CASRYQETQYF.

The CDR3, as DNA: TGTGCCAGCAGTTACTCCCAGGGGGCCTACAATGAGCAGTTCTTC. This gives the protein CASSYSQGAYNEQFF. V is TRBV6-5 and J is TRBJ2-1; 7 bases are shared with TRBD1. Germline V CDR1 and CDR2: MNHEY, SVGAGI. The CDR3 runs to 15 residues. V was clipped by 0 bases and J by 2 bases; unmatched bases: 1.

The chain recombines TRBV11-3 with TRBJ1-6; 10 bases line up with TRBD1. Germline values: CDR1 SGHNT, CDR2 YENEEA. The junction had 14 bases not matched to a gene; V was cut back by 5 bases and J by 7 bases. The CDR3 is made up of 18 amino acids. The CDR3 loop is CASSPLSGTGEKNSPLHF. In nucleotides, the CDR3 is TGTGCCAGCAGCCCCCTCTCCGGGACAGGGGAAAAAAATTCACCCCTCCACTTT.

The V call is TRBV7-2, the J call TRBJ2-1, with D tentatively TRBD2 (5 bases). This CDR3 region has 13 residues. Between the trimmed V and J ends, which lost 5 bases and 9 bases, there was a span of 14 bases. Germline V CDR1 and CDR2: SGHTA, FQGNSA. The CDR3 DNA reads TGTGCCAGCAGCCCAGAGACTAACAGTGAGCAGTTCTTC. This codes for CASSPETNSEQFF.